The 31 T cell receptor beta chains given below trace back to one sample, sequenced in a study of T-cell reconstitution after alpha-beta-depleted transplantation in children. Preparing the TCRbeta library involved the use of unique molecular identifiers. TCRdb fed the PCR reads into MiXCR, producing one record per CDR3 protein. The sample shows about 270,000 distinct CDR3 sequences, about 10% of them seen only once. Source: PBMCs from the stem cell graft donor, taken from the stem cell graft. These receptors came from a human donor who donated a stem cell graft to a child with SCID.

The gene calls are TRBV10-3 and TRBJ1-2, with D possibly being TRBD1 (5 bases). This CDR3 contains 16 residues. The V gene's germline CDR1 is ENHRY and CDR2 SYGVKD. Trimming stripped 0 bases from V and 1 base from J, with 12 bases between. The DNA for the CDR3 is TGTGCCATCAGTGAGTCACAGGCCAGCTTTAACTATGGCTACACCTTC. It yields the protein CAISESQASFNYGYTF.

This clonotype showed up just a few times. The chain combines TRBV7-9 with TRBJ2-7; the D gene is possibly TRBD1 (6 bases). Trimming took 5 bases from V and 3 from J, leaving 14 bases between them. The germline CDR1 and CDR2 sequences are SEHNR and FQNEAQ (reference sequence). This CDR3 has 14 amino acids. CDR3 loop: CASSPSTGDYEQYF. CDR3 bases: TGTGCCAGCAGCCCGTCGACAGGTGACTACGAGCAGTACTTC.

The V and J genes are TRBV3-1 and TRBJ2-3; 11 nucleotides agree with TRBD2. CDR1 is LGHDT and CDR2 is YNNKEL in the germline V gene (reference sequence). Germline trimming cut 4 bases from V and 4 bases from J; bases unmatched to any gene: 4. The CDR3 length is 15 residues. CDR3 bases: TGTGCCAGCAGCCTCGGGACTAGCGGTCCAGATACGCAGTATTTT. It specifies CASSLGTSGPDTQYF.

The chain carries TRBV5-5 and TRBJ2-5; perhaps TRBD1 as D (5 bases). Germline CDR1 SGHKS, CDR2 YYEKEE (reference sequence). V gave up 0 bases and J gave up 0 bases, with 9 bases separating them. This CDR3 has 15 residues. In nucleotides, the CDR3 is TGTGCCAGCAGCTTGGATGGGGCAAACCAAGAGACCCAGTACTTC. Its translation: CASSLDGANQETQYF. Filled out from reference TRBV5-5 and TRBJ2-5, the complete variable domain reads DAGVTQSPTHLIKTRGQQVTLRCSPISGHKSVSWYQQVLGQGPQFIFQYYEKEERGRGNFPDRFSARQFPNYSSELNVNALLLGDSALYLCASSLDGANQETQYFGPGTRLLVL.

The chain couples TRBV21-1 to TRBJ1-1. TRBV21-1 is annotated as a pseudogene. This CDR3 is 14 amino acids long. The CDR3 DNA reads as TGTGCCAGCAGCGGGATACTATCGAACACTGAAGCTTTCTTT. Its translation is CASSGILSNTEAFF.

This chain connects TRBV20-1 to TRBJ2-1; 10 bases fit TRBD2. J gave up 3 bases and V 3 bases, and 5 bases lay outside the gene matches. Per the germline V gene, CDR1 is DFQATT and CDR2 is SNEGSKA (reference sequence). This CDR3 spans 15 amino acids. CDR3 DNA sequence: TGCAGTGCTAGGGCCGGGACTAGCGTCTACAATGAGCAGTTCTTC. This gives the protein CSARAGTSVYNEQFF.

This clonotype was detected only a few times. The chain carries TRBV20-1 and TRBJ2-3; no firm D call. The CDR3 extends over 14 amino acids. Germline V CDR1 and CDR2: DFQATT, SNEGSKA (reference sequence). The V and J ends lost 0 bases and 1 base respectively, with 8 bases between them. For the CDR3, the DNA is TGCAGTGCTAGAGACCTATGGGGCACAGATACGCAGTATTTT. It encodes CSARDLWGTDTQYF.

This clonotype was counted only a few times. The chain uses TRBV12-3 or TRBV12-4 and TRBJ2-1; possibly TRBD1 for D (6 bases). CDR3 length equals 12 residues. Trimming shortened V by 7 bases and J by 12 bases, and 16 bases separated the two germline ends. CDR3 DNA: TGTGCCAGCACCCCGACAGGCCGAAGGCAGTTCTTC. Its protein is CASTPTGRRQFF.

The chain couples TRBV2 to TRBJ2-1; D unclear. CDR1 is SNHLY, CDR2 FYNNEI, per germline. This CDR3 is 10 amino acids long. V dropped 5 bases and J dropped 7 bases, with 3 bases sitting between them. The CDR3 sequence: CASSRNEQFF. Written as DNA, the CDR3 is TGTGCCAGCAGTCGTAATGAGCAGTTCTTC.

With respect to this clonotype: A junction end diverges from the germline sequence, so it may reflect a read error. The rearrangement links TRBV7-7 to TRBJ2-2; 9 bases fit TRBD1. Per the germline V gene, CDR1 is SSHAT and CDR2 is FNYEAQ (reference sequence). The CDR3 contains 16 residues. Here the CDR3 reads CASSSGQGENTGELFF. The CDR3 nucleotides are TGTGCTAGCAGTTCGGGACAGGGCGAGAACACCGGGGAGCTGTTTTTT.

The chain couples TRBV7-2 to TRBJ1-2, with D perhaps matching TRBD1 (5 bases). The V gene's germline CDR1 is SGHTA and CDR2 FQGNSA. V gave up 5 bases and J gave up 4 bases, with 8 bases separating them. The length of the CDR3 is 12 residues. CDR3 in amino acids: CASSRQTYGYTF. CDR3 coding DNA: TGTGCCAGCAGCCGACAGACCTATGGCTACACCTTC.

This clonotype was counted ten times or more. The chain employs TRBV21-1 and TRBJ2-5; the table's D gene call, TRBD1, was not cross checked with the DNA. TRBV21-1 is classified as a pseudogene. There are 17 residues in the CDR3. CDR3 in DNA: TGTGCCAGCAGCAAAGAGAAAGGGACTCCCGGCCAAGAGACCCAGTACTTC. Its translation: CASSKEKGTPGQETQYF.

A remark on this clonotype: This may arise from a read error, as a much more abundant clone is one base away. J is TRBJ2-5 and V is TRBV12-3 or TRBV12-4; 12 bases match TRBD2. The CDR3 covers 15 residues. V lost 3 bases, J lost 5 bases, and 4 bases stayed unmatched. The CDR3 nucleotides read TGTGCCAGCAGTTTCTCTAGCGGGGGGGATGAGACCCAGTACTTC. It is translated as CASSFSSGGDETQYF.

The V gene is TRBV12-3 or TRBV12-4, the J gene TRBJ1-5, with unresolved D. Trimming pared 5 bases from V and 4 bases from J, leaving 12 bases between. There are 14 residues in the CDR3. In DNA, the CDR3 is TGTGCCAGCAGTACCGTTGTGGGAAATCAGCCCCAGCATTTT. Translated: CASSTVVGNQPQHF.

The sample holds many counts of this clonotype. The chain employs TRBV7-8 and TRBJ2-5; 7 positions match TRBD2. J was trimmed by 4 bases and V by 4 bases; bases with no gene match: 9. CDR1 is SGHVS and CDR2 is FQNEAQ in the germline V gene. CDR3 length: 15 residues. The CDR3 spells CASSWEGGRGETQYF. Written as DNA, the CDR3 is TGTGCCAGCAGCTGGGAGGGCGGTAGGGGAGAGACCCAGTACTTC. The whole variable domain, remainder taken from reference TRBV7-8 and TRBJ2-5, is GAGVSQSPRYKVAKRGQDVALRCDPISGHVSLFWYQQALGQGPEFLTYFQNEAQLDKSGLPSDRFFAERPEGSVSTLKIQRTQQEDSAVYLCASSWEGGRGETQYFGPGTRLLVL.

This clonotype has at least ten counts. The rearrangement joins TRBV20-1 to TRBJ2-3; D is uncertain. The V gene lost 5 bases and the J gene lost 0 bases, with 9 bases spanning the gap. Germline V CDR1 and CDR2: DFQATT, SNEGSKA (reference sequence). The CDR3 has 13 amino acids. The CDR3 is CSALLGSTDTQYF. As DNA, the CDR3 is TGCAGTGCTCTCCTGGGCAGCACAGATACGCAGTATTTT.

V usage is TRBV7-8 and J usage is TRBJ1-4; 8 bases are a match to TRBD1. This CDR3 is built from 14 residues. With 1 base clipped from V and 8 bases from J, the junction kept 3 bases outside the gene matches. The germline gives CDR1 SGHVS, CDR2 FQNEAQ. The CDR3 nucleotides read TGTGCCAGCAGCTTAGGAGACAGGGGAGAAAAACTGTTTTTT. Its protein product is CASSLGDRGEKLFF.

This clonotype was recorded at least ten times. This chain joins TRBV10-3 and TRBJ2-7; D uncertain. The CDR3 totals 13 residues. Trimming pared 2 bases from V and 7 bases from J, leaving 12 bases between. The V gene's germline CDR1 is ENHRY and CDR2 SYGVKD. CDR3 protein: CAISERTTREQYF. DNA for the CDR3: TGTGCCATCAGTGAGCGAACTACGAGAGAGCAGTACTTC.

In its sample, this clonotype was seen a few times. The CDR3 reads CASSLGNQETQYF. The CDR3 DNA is TGTGCCAGCAGTTTGGGCAACCAAGAGACCCAGTACTTC. This chain links TRBV12-3 or TRBV12-4 with TRBJ2-5; D unresolved. CDR3 length equals 13 residues. V shed 3 bases and J shed 0 bases, with 5 bases lying between them.

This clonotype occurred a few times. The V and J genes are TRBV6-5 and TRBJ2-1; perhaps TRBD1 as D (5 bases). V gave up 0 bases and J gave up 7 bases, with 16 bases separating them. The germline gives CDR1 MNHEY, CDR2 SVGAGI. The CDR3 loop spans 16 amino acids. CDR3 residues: CASSYSLQAIKNEQFF. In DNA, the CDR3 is TGTGCCAGCAGTTACTCGTTACAGGCGATTAAAAATGAGCAGTTCTTC.

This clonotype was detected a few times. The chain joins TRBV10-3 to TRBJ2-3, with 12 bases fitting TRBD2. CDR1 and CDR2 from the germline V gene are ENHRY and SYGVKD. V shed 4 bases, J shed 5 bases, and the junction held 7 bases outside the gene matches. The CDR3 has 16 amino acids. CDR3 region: CAISVASGGARDTQYF. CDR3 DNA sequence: TGTGCCATCAGTGTTGCTAGCGGGGGGGCGAGAGATACGCAGTATTTT.

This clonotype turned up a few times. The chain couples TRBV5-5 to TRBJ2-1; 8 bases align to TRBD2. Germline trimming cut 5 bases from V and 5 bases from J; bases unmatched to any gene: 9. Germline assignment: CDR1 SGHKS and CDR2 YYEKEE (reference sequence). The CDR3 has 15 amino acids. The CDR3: CASRVRGGVDNEQFF. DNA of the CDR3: TGTGCCAGCAGGGTCCGGGGGGGCGTCGACAATGAGCAGTTCTTC.

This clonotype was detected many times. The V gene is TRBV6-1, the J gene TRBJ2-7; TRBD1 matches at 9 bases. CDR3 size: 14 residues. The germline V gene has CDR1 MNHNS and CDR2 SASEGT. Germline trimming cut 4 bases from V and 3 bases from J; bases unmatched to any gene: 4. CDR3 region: CASSVRDRDYEQYF. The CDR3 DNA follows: TGTGCCAGCAGTGTACGGGACAGGGACTACGAGCAGTACTTC.

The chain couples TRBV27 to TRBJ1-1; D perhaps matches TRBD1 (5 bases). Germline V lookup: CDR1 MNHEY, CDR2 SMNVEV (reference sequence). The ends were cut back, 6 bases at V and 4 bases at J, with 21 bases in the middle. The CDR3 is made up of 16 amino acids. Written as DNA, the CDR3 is TGTGCCAGCAGCCCACACTCGGGTGGGGGGAGCACTGAAGCTTTCTTT. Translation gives CASSPHSGGGSTEAFF.

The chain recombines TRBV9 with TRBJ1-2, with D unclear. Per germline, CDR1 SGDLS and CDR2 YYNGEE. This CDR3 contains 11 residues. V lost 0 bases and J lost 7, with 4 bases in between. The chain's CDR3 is CASSVGRGYTF. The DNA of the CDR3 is TGTGCCAGCAGCGTAGGTCGTGGCTACACCTTC.

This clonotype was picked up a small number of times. DNA for the CDR3: TGCGCCAGCAGCCAAGTCGTACTAGCGGGGTACGAGCAGTACTTC. Translating gives CASSQVVLAGYEQYF. This chain connects TRBV4-1 to TRBJ2-7; 10 positions agree with TRBD2. The germline CDR1 and CDR2 sequences are MGHRA and YSYEKL. The ends lost 1 base at V and 4 bases at J; junction bases unmatched: 4. The CDR3 loop spans 15 amino acids.

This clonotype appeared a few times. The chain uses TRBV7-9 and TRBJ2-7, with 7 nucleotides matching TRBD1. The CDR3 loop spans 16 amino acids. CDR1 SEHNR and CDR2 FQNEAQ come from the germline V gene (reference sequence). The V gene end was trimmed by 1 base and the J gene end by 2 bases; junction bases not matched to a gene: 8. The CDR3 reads CASSLGGTAGAYEQYF. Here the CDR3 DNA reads TGTGCCAGCAGCTTAGGGGGGACAGCAGGGGCCTACGAGCAGTACTTC.

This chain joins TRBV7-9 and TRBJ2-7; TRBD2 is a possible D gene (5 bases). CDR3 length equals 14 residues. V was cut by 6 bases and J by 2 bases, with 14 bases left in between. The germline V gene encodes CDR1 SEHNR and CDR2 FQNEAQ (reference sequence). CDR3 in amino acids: CASRREDGTYEQYF. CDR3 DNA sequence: TGTGCCAGCAGAAGAGAGGACGGGACCTACGAGCAGTACTTC.

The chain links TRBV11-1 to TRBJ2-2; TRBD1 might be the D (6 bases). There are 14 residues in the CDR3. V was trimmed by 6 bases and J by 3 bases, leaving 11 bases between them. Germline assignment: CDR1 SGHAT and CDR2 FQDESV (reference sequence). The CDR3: CASRISGDTGELFF. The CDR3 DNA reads TGTGCCAGCAGGATTTCAGGGGACACCGGGGAGCTGTTTTTT. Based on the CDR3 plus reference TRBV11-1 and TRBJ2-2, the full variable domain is EAEVAQSPRYKITEKSQAVAFWCDPISGHATLYWYRQILGQGPELLVQFQDESVVDDSQLPKDRFSAERLKGVDSTLKIQPAELGDSAMYLCASRISGDTGELFFGEGSRLTVL.

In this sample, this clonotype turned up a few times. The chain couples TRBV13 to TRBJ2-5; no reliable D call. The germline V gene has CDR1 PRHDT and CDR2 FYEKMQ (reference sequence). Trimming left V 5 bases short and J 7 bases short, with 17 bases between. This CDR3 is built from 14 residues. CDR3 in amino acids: CASSPPGRMVTQYF. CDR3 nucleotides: TGTGCCAGCAGCCCCCCCGGCCGGATGGTGACCCAGTACTTC.

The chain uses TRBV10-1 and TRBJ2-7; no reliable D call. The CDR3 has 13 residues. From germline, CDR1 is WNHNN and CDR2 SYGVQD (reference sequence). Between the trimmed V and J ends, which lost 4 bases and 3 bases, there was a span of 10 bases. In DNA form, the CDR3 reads TGCGCCAGCAGTGGGGTCGCCCGCTACGAGCAGTACTTC. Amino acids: CASSGVARYEQYF.